This entry describes one T cell receptor beta chain. These data originate in a study of blood T cell repertoires in COVID-19. For the study at large: The cDNA or gDNA used as material had been derived from T cells, B-cell-depleted T cells, or PBMCs.

In the source study's methods: Amplification with reference gene primers provided the estimates of nucleated cell counts. Clones were sequenced by immunoSEQ multiplex PCR, and TCRdb holds only the in-frame ones, with some missing. The V and J calls and clone size were taken over from that table, and D and trimming were inferred from the DNA. The sample records nearly 250,000 clones, roughly 88% being singletons. Germline V gene data show CDR1 as KGHSH and CDR2 as LQKENI. CDR3 length: 14 amino acids. Trimming took off 4 bases at V and 2 bases at J, with 12 bases between the two ends. Enrolled through a virtual design, the participants were between about 18 and 100 years of age and came from some 26 US areas. Cohorts were determined from participant-reported clinical history.

The chain recombines TRBV18 with TRBJ2-7, with a tentative D call TRBD1 (5 bases). The source is a woman between 50 and 59 years old who had recovered from COVID-19. Sequencing input: PBMCs or T cells enriched from blood (not recorded which). CDR3: CASSQSPTAYEQYF. In nucleotides, the CDR3 is TGTGCCAGCTCACAGAGCCCGACAGCCTACGAGCAGTACTTC.